What follows describes a single T cell receptor beta chain. The antigen it recognizes is unknown. No much larger clonotype is one base removed from it; base qualities were not supplied. The sample belongs to a study of blood T cells in healthy people across ages (dated by TCRdb to the mid-2010s). In terms of the full investigation: In model experiments, template switching captured roughly one uniquely barcoded TCR beta cDNA molecule for every two T cells. The study measured age-related changes in TCR beta repertoire diversity using deep sequencing normalized with unique cDNA molecular identifiers. Donors were grouped into four age groups: young (average 16 years), middle-aged (under 40), aged (approximately 58) and long-lived (around 82). To avoid experimental bias, donors of different ages were distributed randomly across sequencing lanes. Two additional independent replicas of 1 million unique cDNA reads from the same blood draw were analyzed for two donors (one aged 18 to 29 and one aged 80 or older). Broader findings and caveats from the paper: Since profiling was done on bulk unsorted PBMCs, naive and antigen-experienced compartments could not be conclusively compared. Compared with the aged group, more naive CD4+ T cells, fewer expanded clones and increased TCR diversity were shown by the long-lived group, suggesting age selection. There was a strong correlation between observed TCR beta diversity and the percentage of naive T cells measured by flow cytometry. Observed TCR beta diversity per million T cells fell roughly linearly with age, and a significant reduction was already apparent by age approximately 40. Estimates of total diversity from one million sequenced T cells were regarded as lower bounds and underestimates. Because the CMV infection status of the donors was unknown, age-related changes in expanded clonotypes may potentially have been confounded.

Per the germline V gene, SGHRS is the CDR1 and YFSETQ is the CDR2. Trimming takes 0 bases from V and 2 bases from J, and the germline ends sit 11 bases apart. The CDR3, cysteine through phenylalanine, is 15 amino acids long. Only the CDR3 DNA is retained, 45 bases long and in frame from the first base. The library was generated by 5' RACE. TCRdb names Illumina HiSeq 2500 as the instrument used. A second PCR of about 6 to 11 cycles was performed with a sample-barcoded 5' primer and a J-beta primer mix. Each TCR beta cDNA molecule received a unique molecular identifier from a template-switch 5' adaptor carrying 12 random nucleotides. At least 2.5 million CDR3-containing paired-end reads were obtained from each sample. First-strand cDNA synthesis was performed from all RNA using the Mint cDNA synthesis kit, with priming by a TRBC-specific oligonucleotide. After uracil-DNA glycosylase treatment, a first 18-cycle PCR used universal primers M1SS and BC2_uni_R on all cDNA. The paper's data handling went like this. Normalization of each sample was performed by random selection of 1 million high-quality reads, each carrying a distinct molecular identifier. Reads sharing molecular identifiers were discarded rather than binned into consensus sequences. MiTCR, set to a Q25 quality threshold and the strictest error-elimination algorithm, was used for CDR3 identification, clonotype clustering and error correction. A nonparametric unseen species model using Euler transformation provided a lower-bound estimate of total TCR beta diversity. The raw public reads went through TCRdb reprocessing: fastp at Q25, MiXCR clone calling, in-frame beta chains kept. Each entry is one CDR3 protein sequence, shown with its most common DNA and genes. TCRdb's processing, not the authors' own work, is the source of the V and J calls. This sample lists roughly 730,000 distinct CDR3 sequences; roughly 56% were detected once. The ten largest clonotypes hold roughly 24% of the sample.

The donors were around 39 Caucasian individuals from Russia, aged roughly 6 to 90 years, who were systemically healthy. Each donor gave 8 to 10 milliliters of peripheral blood, drawn into EDTA-treated Vacutainer tubes. Ficoll-Paque density-gradient centrifugation was used to isolate PBMCs, with at least 7 million per sample. Total RNA, at least 6 micrograms per sample, was extracted from PBMCs with Trizol reagent. For every donor, an aliquot of PBMCs went through flow cytometry to measure the percentages of naive CD45RAhigh/CD27high T cells. The sequence links TRBV5-1 to TRBJ1-1; possibly the D gene is TRBD1, per 6 matching bases. This TCR derives from a man in his forties in good health. The sample comprised blood. The CDR3 sequence is CASSLVAGANTEAFF. The bases are TGCGCCAGCAGCTTGGTCGCGGGGGCTAACACTGAAGCTTTCTTT.